This T cell receptor beta chain came from a study of T cells in Graves' hyperthyroidism and ophthalmopathy. RNA transcripts served as the template for amplifying TCR beta CDR3 regions. The HTBI primer set was used in a first-round RT-PCR of the TCR CDR3. MiXCR, applied by TCRdb to the multiplex PCR reads, yields one record per CDR3 protein. The sample has hundreds of thousands of distinct CDR3 sequences; roughly 15% are singletons. Many counts were recorded for this clonotype. Its antigen is currently unknown. Study conclusions and caveats: Ophthalmopathy was identified by the model a median roughly six months ahead of onset.

Reasons for excluding patients were uncontrolled infection, other autoimmune disease, pregnancy or lactation. Fresh 10 ml peripheral blood yielded PBMCs. The receptor was derived from a woman aged 45-65 years with Graves' ophthalmopathy. The sample taken for sequencing was blood.

In nucleotides, the CDR3 is TGCAGTGCTAGAAGCGGGATTAGACCCTACGAGCAGTACTTC. Encoded protein: CSARSGIRPYEQYF. The chain combines TRBV20-1 with TRBJ2-7; 7 nucleotides match TRBD2. V lost 2 bases and J lost 2; bases outside the gene matches: 6. CDR1 and CDR2 (germline): DFQATT, SNEGSKA (reference sequence). This CDR3 region has 14 residues.